This T cell receptor beta chain comes out of a study of tumor-infiltrating lymphocytes in primary liver carcinoma. V was pared by 8 bases and J by 10 bases, with 9 bases of the junction left unmatched. Germline CDR1 is SQVTM and CDR2 is ANQGSEA. The CDR3 has 12 residues. Total RNA amounting to around 530 ng was the source from which TCR beta cDNA was made with a constant-region primer. Slightly modified ARM-PCR served as the procedure for the TCR beta libraries. These libraries came from three rounds of nested multiplex PCR. Primers for the first two PCR rounds were TRBV1-TRBV30 forward primers and a C-beta reverse primer (about 10 cycles per round). TCRdb re-analysed the multiplex PCR reads in MiXCR, keeping a single row per CDR3 protein. The table includes more than 100,000 distinct CDR3 sequences, approximately 71% detected once. Unsorted bulk tissue of roughly 17-33 mg yielded co-extracted RNA and DNA.

This sequence was found in a woman aged 60-70 years with primary liver carcinoma and hepatitis B virus infection. This chain links TRBV29-1 with TRBJ2-2, with TRBD1 matching over 8 bases. Sequencing was carried out using tumor-adjacent normal liver tissue. CDR3 sequence: CSMAGGIVELFF. CDR3 in DNA: TGCAGCATGGCAGGGGGCATCGTGGAGCTGTTTTTT.